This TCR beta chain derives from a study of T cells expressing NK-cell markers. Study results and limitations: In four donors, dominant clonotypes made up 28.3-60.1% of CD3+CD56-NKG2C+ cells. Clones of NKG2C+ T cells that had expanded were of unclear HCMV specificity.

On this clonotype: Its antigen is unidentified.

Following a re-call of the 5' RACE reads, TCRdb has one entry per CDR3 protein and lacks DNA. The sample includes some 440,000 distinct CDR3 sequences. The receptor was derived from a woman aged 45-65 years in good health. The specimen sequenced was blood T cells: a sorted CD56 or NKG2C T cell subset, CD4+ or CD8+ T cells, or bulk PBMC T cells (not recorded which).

Here the CDR3 reads CALRDGREELFF. The V call is TRBV10-3, the J call TRBJ2-2; absent DNA, TCRdb's TRBD1 call cannot be checked. The germline gives CDR1 ENHRY, CDR2 SYGVKD. The CDR3 consists of 12 residues.